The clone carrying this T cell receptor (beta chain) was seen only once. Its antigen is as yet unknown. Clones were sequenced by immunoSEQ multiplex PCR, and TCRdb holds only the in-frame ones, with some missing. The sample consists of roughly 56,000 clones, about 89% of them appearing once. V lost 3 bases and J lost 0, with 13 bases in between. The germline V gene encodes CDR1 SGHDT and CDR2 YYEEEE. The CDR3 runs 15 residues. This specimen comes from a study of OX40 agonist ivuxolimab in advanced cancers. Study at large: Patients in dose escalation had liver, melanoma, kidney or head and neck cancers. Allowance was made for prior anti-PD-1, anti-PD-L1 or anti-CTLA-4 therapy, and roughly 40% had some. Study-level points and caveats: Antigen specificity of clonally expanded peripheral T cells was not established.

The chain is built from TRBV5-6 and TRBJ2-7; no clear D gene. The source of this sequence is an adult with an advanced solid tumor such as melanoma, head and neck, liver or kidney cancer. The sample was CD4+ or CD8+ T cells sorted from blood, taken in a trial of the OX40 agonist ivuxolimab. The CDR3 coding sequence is TGTGCCAGCAGCTCGCATAAGGGTTTCTCCTACGAGCAGTACTTC. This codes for CASSSHKGFSYEQYF.